A selection of T cell receptor beta chains follows, all from one sample in a study of response to subunit inactivated influenza vaccine. One entry per CDR3 protein, called by TCRdb with MiXCR from the RT-PCR reads. Among hundreds of thousands of distinct CDR3 sequences, 12% to 15% were seen once, and the ten largest hold 7.6%. The sample consisted of PBMCs from blood, taken roughly 15 days before vaccination. The origin of the receptors is a man aged 50 to 59 who received an inactivated influenza vaccine. The CDR3 runs from the conserved cysteine through the conserved F or W. The order of the fields is D gene, clone size, V gene, J gene, CDR3 DNA, CDR3 protein. The D gene is left open where the match is weak. Clone size is given for some rows only: seen once, a few or many times, or a class if the clone is expanded.

NA,NA,TRBV4-1,TRBJ1-4,TGCGCCAGCAGCCAAGATCCCCTCCGGGCTCGAGATGAAAAACTGTTTTTT,CASSQDPLRARDEKLFF
NA,many,TRBV6-2/TRBV6-3,TRBJ2-7,TGTGCCAGCAGCCCCGGGACTTATTTCGACGAGCAGTACTTC,CASSPGTYFDEQYF
TRBD1,NA,TRBV20-1,TRBJ2-7,TGCAGCCTGGGACAGGCGGAATCCTACGAGCAGTACTTC,CSLGQAESYEQYF
NA,few,TRBV5-5,TRBJ2-2,TGTGCCAGCACCCTTGGGACACCGAACACCGGGGAGCTGTTTTTT,CASTLGTPNTGELFF
NA,NA,TRBV7-9,TRBJ1-1,TGTGCCAGCAGCCGCGTCACGATAGCTTTCTTT,CASSRVTIAFF
NA,few,TRBV7-9,TRBJ2-7,TGTGCCAGCAGCTTAGCTCAGACCTACGAGCAGTACTTC,CASSLAQTYEQYF
NA,few,TRBV7-3,TRBJ2-1,TGTGCCAGCAGCCCTGTCGGCGGGACCTACAATGAGCAGTTCTTC,CASSPVGGTYNEQFF
TRBD2,NA,TRBV19,TRBJ2-1,TGTGCCAGTAGTATAGTCGGGAGGGCCAATGAGCAGTTCTTC,CASSIVGRANEQFF
NA,few,TRBV4-3,TRBJ1-6,TGCGCCAGCAGCCAAGACAAGGGTTCACCCCTCCACTTT,CASSQDKGSPLHF
NA,NA,TRBV28,TRBJ1-4,TGTGCCAGCACCAAAGAAGGAACTAATGAAAAACTGTTTTTT,CASTKEGTNEKLFF
NA,NA,TRBV14,TRBJ2-5,TGTGCCAGCAGCCAAGATCCCTCCGCCTTTCAAGAGACCCAGTACTTC,CASSQDPSAFQETQYF
NA,NA,TRBV10-3,TRBJ2-3,TGTGCCATCAAGGGGGGCCAGCGAAGCACAGATACGCAGTATTTT,CAIKGGQRSTDTQYF
NA,NA,TRBV7-8,TRBJ1-5,TGTGCCAGCAGCTTAGTTGGGGGGGGCCGTCAGCCCCAGCATTTT,CASSLVGGGRQPQHF
TRBD2,many,TRBV7-9,TRBJ2-1,TGTGCCAGCAGCCTCCCCGGGGGGGGTTACAATGAGCAGTTCTTC,CASSLPGGGYNEQFF
TRBD2,NA,TRBV15,TRBJ2-7,TGTGCCACCAGCATAGCGGGGAGGTCCTACGAGCAGTACTTC,CATSIAGRSYEQYF
NA,NA,TRBV28,TRBJ2-7,TGTGCCAGCAGTCCGCAGTGGGGATACGAGCAGTACTTC,CASSPQWGYEQYF
TRBD2,few,TRBV6-5,TRBJ2-7,TGTGCCAGCAGTTACTCCGCCCAGCGGGAGTCTTATGAGCAGTACTTC,CASSYSAQRESYEQYF
TRBD2,NA,TRBV20-1,TRBJ2-7,TGCAGTGCAGACCGGGAGGGTGACGAGCAGTACTTC,CSADREGDEQYF
NA,NA,TRBV3-1,TRBJ2-5,TGTGCCAGCCAGTCGTCCGGGGGGCCCCAAGAGACCCAGTACTTC,CASQSSGGPQETQYF
TRBD1,NA,TRBV5-1,TRBJ2-5,TGCGCCAGCAGCTTGAGCCCAGGGGGCTCGGAGACCCAGTACTTC,CASSLSPGGSETQYF
NA,NA,TRBV7-6,TRBJ2-5,TGTGCCAGCAGCTTTTATTACGGAAACCAAGAGGCCCAGTACTTC,CASSFYYGNQEAQYF
NA,many,TRBV20-1,TRBJ2-4,TGCAGTGCTACGCTCCTAGCCAAAAACATTCAGTACTTC,CSATLLAKNIQYF
NA,few,TRBV28,TRBJ2-3,TGTGCCAGCAGTTTCACCGGAAGTGGGGCAGGCGGCACAGATACGCAGTATTTT,CASSFTGSGAGGTDTQYF
NA,NA,TRBV4-3,TRBJ2-7,TGCGCCAGCAGCCAAGGAACGACAGTTACCTACGAGCAGTACTTC,CASSQGTTVTYEQYF
NA,few,TRBV6-1,TRBJ2-3,TGTGCCAGCAGTGGCCAGGGATGGGGAAGCACAGATACGCAGTATTTT,CASSGQGWGSTDTQYF
NA,few,TRBV28,TRBJ2-5,TGTGCCAGCAGTTTTGCAGGGCAGAACCAAGAGACCCAGTACTTC,CASSFAGQNQETQYF
NA,NA,TRBV6-1,TRBJ2-7,TGTGCCAGCAGATTCTACGAGCAGTACTTC,CASRFYEQYF
NA,NA,TRBV7-8,TRBJ2-1,TGTGCCAGCAGCTTCGGACTTGGGGCCTACAATGAGCAGTTCTTC,CASSFGLGAYNEQFF
NA,few,TRBV2,TRBJ2-2,TGTGCCAGCAGTGTCCGAATCACCGGGGAGCTGTTTTTT,CASSVRITGELFF
TRBD2,few,TRBV9,TRBJ2-3,TGTGCCAGCAGCGTAGCTGGTTCTCAAGCGGGGGTCACAGATACGCAGTATTTT,CASSVAGSQAGVTDTQYF
NA,NA,TRBV2,TRBJ2-5,TGTGCCAGCAGTGTGGTTAGGGAAAGGACCCAGTACTTC,CASSVVRERTQYF
NA,few,TRBV6-5,TRBJ1-5,TGTGCCAGCAGTTACTCGTATAGGGGTCAGCCCCAGCATTTT,CASSYSYRGQPQHF
NA,NA,TRBV7-9,TRBJ2-5,TGTGCCAGCAGGCGGGACCTCTCCCAAGAGACCCAGTACTTC,CASRRDLSQETQYF
NA,NA,TRBV4-2,TRBJ2-7,TGTGCCAGCAGACAAGTAGCGGAGAGCTCCTACGAGCAGTACTTC,CASRQVAESSYEQYF
NA,NA,TRBV12-3/TRBV12-4,TRBJ2-1,TGTGCCAGCAGGCCGACTAGTTCCAATGAGCAGTTCTTC,CASRPTSSNEQFF
TRBD2,NA,TRBV7-2,TRBJ2-7,TGTGCCAGCAGCATCCCGAGCGGGGTAGTTAACGAGCAGTACTTC,CASSIPSGVVNEQYF
NA,NA,TRBV20-1,TRBJ2-7,TGCAGGGCTATGGAAACAGGCCCTCTGTCCCCTGAGCAGTACTTC,CRAMETGPLSPEQYF